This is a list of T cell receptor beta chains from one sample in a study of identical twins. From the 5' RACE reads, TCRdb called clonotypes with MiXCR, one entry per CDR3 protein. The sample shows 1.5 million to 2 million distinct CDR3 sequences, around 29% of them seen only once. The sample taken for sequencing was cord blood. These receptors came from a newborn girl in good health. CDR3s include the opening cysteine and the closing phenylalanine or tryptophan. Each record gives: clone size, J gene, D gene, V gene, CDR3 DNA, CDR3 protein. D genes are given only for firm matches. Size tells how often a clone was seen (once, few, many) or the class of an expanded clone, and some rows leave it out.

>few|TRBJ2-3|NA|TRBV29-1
TGCAGCGTAGCCTACTCCTTCACAGATACGCAGTATTTT
CSVAYSFTDTQYF
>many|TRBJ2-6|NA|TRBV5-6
TGTGCCAGCAGCTTGGTTCTTTCGGCCAACGTCCTGACTTTC
CASSLVLSANVLTF
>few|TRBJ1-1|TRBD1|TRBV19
TGTGCCAGTAGCCATAACGACAGGGGGCCGAACACTGAAGCTTTCTTT
CASSHNDRGPNTEAFF
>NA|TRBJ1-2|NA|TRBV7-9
TGTGCCAGCAGCTTAGCGCGGGGTACTAACTATGGCTACACCTTC
CASSLARGTNYGYTF
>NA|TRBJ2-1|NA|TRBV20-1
TGCAGTGCTAGAGAGTGGGCCGTTCCCTACAATGAGCAGTTCTTC
CSAREWAVPYNEQFF
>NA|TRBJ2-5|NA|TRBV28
TGTGCCAGCAGTTTACCAGTATACCTTGAGACCCAGTACTTC
CASSLPVYLETQYF
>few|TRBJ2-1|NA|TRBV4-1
TGCGCCAGCAGCCGATTTTCGGCGGTCTCCTACAATGAGCAGTTCTTC
CASSRFSAVSYNEQFF
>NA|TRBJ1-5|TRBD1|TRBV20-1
TGCAGTGCTAGCAGGCAGGGGGCGCAGCCCCAGCATTTT
CSASRQGAQPQHF
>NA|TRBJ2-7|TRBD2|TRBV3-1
TGTGCCAGCAGCCAAGGCTTTAGCGGGAGGGCCTACGAGCAGTACTTC
CASSQGFSGRAYEQYF
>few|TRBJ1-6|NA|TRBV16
TGTGCCAGCAGCCAACATAGGGACACTTCTAATTCACCCCTCCACTTT
CASSQHRDTSNSPLHF
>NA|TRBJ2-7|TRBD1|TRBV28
TGTGCCAGCAGGTCCGGGACAGGGCTCTACGAGCAGTACTTC
CASRSGTGLYEQYF
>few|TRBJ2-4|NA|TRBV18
TGTGCCAGCTCACCAAACCCGAGGTCCAAAAACATTCAGTACTTC
CASSPNPRSKNIQYF
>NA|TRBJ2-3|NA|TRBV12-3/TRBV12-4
TGTGCCAGCAGTTTGAACAGGCGCACAGATACGCAGTATTTT
CASSLNRRTDTQYF
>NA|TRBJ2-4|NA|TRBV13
TGTGCCAGCAGCTTAGTGCTTGGGTCCGGACGGGGCAAAAACATTCAGTACTTC
CASSLVLGSGRGKNIQYF
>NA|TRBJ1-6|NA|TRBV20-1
TGCAGTGCTAGAGCCGGGTACACCTATAATTCACCCCTCCACTTT
CSARAGYTYNSPLHF
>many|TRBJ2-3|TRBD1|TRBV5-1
TGCGCCAGCAGCCAAGCCAGGACAGGAACAGATACGCAGTATTTT
CASSQARTGTDTQYF
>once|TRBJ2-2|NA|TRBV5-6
TGTGCCAGCAGCTTGCTCGACAGGCACACCGGGGAGCTGTTTTTT
CASSLLDRHTGELFF
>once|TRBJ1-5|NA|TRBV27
TGTGCCAGCAGTGTCAGGGCGCATAGCAATCAGCCCCAGCATTTT
CASSVRAHSNQPQHF
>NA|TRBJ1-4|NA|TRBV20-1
TGCAGTGCTAGAGAGGCGAGGAAACTGTTTTTT
CSAREARKLFF
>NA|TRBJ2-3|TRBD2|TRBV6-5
TGTGCCAGCGGGTCTAGCGGCACCACAGATACGCAGTATTTT
CASGSSGTTDTQYF
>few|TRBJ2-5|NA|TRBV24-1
TGTGCCACCAGTGGGAACCAAGAGACCCAGTACTTC
CATSGNQETQYF
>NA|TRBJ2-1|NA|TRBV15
TGTGCCACCAGCAGAGATCGAGACAGGTGGAGGGAAAGAAATGAGCAGTTCTTC
CATSRDRDRWRERNEQFF
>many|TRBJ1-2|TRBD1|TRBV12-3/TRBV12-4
TGTGCCAGCAGTTTGGGGACAGGGGGTTTCTATGGCTACACCTTC
CASSLGTGGFYGYTF
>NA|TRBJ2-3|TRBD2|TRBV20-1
TGCAGTGCTAGAAGGACTAGCGGATACACAGATACGCAGTATTTT
CSARRTSGYTDTQYF
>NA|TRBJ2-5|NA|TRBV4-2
TGTGCCAGCAGCCCGGCGTTGGACCTCGCTGAGACCCAGTACTTC
CASSPALDLAETQYF
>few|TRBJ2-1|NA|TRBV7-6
TGTGCCAGCAGCTTAGCGACTCCCCAGGGGAATGAGCAGTTCTTC
CASSLATPQGNEQFF